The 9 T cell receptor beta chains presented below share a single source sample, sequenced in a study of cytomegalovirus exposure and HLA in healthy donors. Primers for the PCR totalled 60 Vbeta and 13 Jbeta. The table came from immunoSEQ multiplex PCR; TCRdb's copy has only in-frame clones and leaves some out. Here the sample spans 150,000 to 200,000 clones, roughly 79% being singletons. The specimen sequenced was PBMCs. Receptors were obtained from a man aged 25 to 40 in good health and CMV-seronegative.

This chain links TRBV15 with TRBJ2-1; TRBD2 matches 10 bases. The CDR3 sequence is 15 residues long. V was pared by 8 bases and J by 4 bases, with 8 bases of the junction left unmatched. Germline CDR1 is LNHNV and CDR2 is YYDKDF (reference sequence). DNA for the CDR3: TGTGCCACCGGGGAGGGACTAGCGCCATACAATGAGCAGTTCTTC. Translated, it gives CATGEGLAPYNEQFF.

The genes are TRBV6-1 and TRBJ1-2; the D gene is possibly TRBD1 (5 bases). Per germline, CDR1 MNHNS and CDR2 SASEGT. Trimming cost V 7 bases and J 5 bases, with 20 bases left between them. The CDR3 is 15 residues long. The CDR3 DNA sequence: TGTGCCAGCAACCCCTCCCTGGGACTGATATATGGCTACACCTTC. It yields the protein CASNPSLGLIYGYTF.

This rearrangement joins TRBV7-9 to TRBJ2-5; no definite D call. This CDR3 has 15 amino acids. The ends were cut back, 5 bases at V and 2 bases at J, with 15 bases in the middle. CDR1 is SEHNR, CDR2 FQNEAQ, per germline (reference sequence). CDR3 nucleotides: TGTGCCAGCAGCCAGGTCCAAGGCGCACAAGAGACCCAGTACTTC. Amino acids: CASSQVQGAQETQYF.

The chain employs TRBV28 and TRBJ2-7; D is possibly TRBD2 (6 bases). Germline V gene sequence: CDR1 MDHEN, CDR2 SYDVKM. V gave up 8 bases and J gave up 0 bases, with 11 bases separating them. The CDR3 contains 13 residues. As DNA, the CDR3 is TGTGCCAGCGGCCGGGACTTCTCCTACGAGCAGTACTTC. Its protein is CASGRDFSYEQYF.

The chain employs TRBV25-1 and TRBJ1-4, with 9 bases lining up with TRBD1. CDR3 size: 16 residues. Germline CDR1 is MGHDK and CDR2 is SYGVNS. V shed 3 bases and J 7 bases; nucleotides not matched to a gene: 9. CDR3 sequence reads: CASSDTGTGLGEKLFF. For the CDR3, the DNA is TGTGCCAGCAGTGACACCGGGACAGGGTTGGGTGAAAAACTGTTTTTT.

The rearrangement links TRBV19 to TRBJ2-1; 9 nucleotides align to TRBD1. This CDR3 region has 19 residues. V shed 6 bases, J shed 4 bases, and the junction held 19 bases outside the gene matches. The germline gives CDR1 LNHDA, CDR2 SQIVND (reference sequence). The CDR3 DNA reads TGTGCCAGTAGGAATAACAGGGGGCGATCTCTGGACTTTTACAATGAGCAGTTCTTC. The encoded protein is CASRNNRGRSLDFYNEQFF. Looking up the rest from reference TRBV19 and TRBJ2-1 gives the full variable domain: DGGITQSPKYLFRKEGQNVTLSCEQNLNHDAMYWYRQDPGQGLRLIYYSQIVNDFQKGDIAEGYSVSREKKESFPLTVTSAQKNPTAFYLCASRNNRGRSLDFYNEQFFGPGTRLTVL.

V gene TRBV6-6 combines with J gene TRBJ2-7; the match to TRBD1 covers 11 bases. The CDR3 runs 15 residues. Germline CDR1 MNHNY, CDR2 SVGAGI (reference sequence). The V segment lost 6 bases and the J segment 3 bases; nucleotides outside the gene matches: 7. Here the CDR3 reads CASRTSGTGGYEQYF. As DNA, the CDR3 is TGTGCCAGCAGGACCTCGGGGACAGGGGGCTACGAGCAGTACTTC.

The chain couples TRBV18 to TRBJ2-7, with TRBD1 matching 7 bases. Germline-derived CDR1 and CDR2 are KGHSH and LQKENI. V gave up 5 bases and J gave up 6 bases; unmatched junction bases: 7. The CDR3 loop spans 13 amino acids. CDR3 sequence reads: CASSFGTDSEQYF. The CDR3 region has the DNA TGTGCCAGCTCATTTGGGACAGACTCCGAGCAGTACTTC.

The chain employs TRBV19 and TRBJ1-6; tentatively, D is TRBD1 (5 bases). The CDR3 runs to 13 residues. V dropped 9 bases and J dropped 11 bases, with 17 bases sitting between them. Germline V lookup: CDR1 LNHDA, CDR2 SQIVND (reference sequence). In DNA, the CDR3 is TGTGCCAGCGACGGGGGACGGGGGACACCCCTCCACTTT. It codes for CASDGGRGTPLHF.